Listed below are T cell receptor beta chains from one sample, sequenced in a study of OX40 agonist ivuxolimab in advanced cancers. Only in-frame clones appear in the TCRdb table, and some are missing; sequencing was by immunoSEQ multiplex PCR. The table has tens of thousands of clones, around 86% seen once; the top ten hold roughly 0.22%. The sample was CD4+ or CD8+ T cells sorted from blood, taken in a trial of the OX40 agonist ivuxolimab. The receptors derive from an adult with an advanced solid tumor such as melanoma, head and neck, liver or kidney cancer. The CDR3 runs from the conserved cysteine through the conserved F or W. A D gene is named only where the DNA matches it firmly. Not all rows give a size; the values are once, few, many and, for expanded clones, a class.

abundance | j_gene | v_gene | d_gene | CDR3nt | CDR3aa
NA | TRBJ2-7 | TRBV7-2 | NA | TGTGCCAGCAGCTTAGGTCATCAATCCTACGAGCAGTACTTC | CASSLGHQSYEQYF
NA | TRBJ2-3 | TRBV9 | TRBD2 | TGTGCCAGCAGCGTAGCGACTAGCGGAACCACAGATACGCAGTATTTT | CASSVATSGTTDTQYF
NA | TRBJ2-1 | TRBV11-3 | NA | TGTGCCAGCAGCTTGTGTAAGGGAGCCATTTGTGAGCAGTTCTTC | CASSLCKGAICEQFF
NA | TRBJ1-6 | TRBV6-5 | NA | TGTGCCAGCAGCATGACAGCCCCCCGGGGTTCACCCCTCCACTTT | CASSMTAPRGSPLHF
NA | TRBJ1-2 | TRBV6-5 | NA | TGTGCCAGCAGTTACTCGGGACCTTCCTATGGCTACACCTTC | CASSYSGPSYGYTF
NA | TRBJ2-2 | TRBV27 | NA | TGTGCCAGCAATTCGAGGGCCCGCACCGGGGAGCTGTTTTTT | CASNSRARTGELFF
NA | TRBJ2-7 | TRBV5-6 | TRBD1 | TGTGCCAGCAGCTTGTTAAGTGGGACAGGCGTTTACGAGCAGTACTTC | CASSLLSGTGVYEQYF
NA | TRBJ2-2 | TRBV7-2 | TRBD2 | TGTGCCAGCAGCTTAGTTATTAGCGGGACCGGGGAGCTGTTTTTT | CASSLVISGTGELFF
once | TRBJ1-1 | TRBV5-5 | NA | TGTGCCAGCAGCTTTCAGCTTGGCATGAACACTGAAGCTTTCTTT | CASSFQLGMNTEAFF
NA | TRBJ2-5 | TRBV14 | NA | TGTGCCAGCAGCCAAGGATTTCGAGAGACCCAGTACTTC | CASSQGFRETQYF
NA | TRBJ2-3 | TRBV29-1 | NA | TGCAGCTCTGACGGGGGGCTCACAGATACGCAGTATTTT | CSSDGGLTDTQYF
NA | TRBJ1-5 | TRBV19 | NA | TGTGCCACCGCAGGATATAGCAATCAGTCCCAGCATTTT | CATAGYSNQSQHF
NA | TRBJ2-7 | TRBV6-6 | TRBD1 | TGTGCCAGCAGCCCAACCCGGACAGGGCCCCGTGGGCAGTACTTC | CASSPTRTGPRGQYF
NA | TRBJ1-1 | TRBV11-1 | NA | TGTGCCAGCAGCTTAGGACCAGGAGGAGGATACATGAACACTGAAGCTTTCTTT | CASSLGPGGGYMNTEAFF
NA | TRBJ1-1 | TRBV6-9 | TRBD1 | TGTGCCAGCAGTTACCTTGGGACAGCTAACACTGAAGCTTTCTTT | CASSYLGTANTEAFF
NA | TRBJ2-3 | TRBV5-8 | TRBD2 | TGTGCCAGCAGCTACCTAGCGGGAGCCTTGTCGGATACGCAGTATTTT | CASSYLAGALSDTQYF
NA | TRBJ1-2 | TRBV28 | TRBD1 | TGTGCCAGCAGCTCCCCAGCAGGGGGTAGCTATGGCTACACCTTC | CASSSPAGGSYGYTF
NA | TRBJ1-4 | TRBV2 | NA | TGTGCCAGCAGGAAGGGACCCGGAGGAGAAAAACTGTTTTTT | CASRKGPGGEKLFF
NA | TRBJ2-3 | TRBV7-2 | NA | TGTGCCAGCAGTTTTGCAGATACGCAGTATTTT | CASSFADTQYF
NA | TRBJ1-1 | TRBV28 | NA | TGTGCCAGCAGTCCAACGGGAAAGTTCACTGAAGCTTTCTTT | CASSPTGKFTEAFF
NA | TRBJ1-1 | TRBV7-3 | NA | TGTGCCAGCAGCTTAGGGAGTAACACTGAAGCTTTCTTT | CASSLGSNTEAFF
NA | TRBJ1-1 | TRBV19 | TRBD1 | TGTGCCAGTCGGACCTTGAGAGGGGGCGAAGCTTTCTTT | CASRTLRGGEAFF
NA | TRBJ2-3 | TRBV12-5 | NA | TGTGCTAGTGGTTCCCCTCTTTACCCAAGCACAGATACGCAGTATTTT | CASGSPLYPSTDTQYF
NA | TRBJ2-4 | TRBV9 | TRBD2 | TGTGCCAGCAGCCTGACTAGCGGGAGTTCCCCAAACATTCAGTACTTC | CASSLTSGSSPNIQYF
NA | TRBJ1-2 | TRBV19 | TRBD1 | TGTGCCACGCGGACAGGCCTTAATCCTAACTATGGCTACACCTTC | CATRTGLNPNYGYTF
NA | TRBJ2-1 | TRBV7-8 | NA | TGTGCCAGCAGCTTAGGTGGGACCCGGGACTACAATGAGCAGTTCTTC | CASSLGGTRDYNEQFF
once | TRBJ2-5 | TRBV5-5 | NA | TGTGCCAGCAGCTTGGCCAGCCAAGAGACCCAGTACTTC | CASSLASQETQYF
NA | TRBJ2-3 | TRBV7-9 | NA | TGTGCCAGCAGCTTAGCGCGGAGCGGGTCCACAGATACGCAGTATTTT | CASSLARSGSTDTQYF
NA | TRBJ2-7 | TRBV19 | TRBD1 | TGTGCCAGTAGGACAGGGGGCGCGGGGGAGCAGTACTTC | CASRTGGAGEQYF
NA | TRBJ2-7 | TRBV12-5 | NA | TGTGCTAGTGGTTTGATTCAGGGTAGCGACGAGCAGTACTTC | CASGLIQGSDEQYF
NA | TRBJ2-4 | TRBV2 | TRBD1 | TGTGCCAGCAGTCTACAGGGGGCTAAAAACATTCAGTACTTC | CASSLQGAKNIQYF
NA | TRBJ2-1 | TRBV2 | NA | TGTGCCAGCAACATAGGGACATTCCATGAGCAGTTCTTC | CASNIGTFHEQFF
NA | TRBJ1-5 | TRBV2 | NA | TGTGCCAGCAGTGAAATACAGATCAATCAGCCCCAGCATTTT | CASSEIQINQPQHF
NA | TRBJ2-1 | TRBV7-2 | NA | TGTGCCAGCAGCTCAAGGTTCGCGGGGGCAATTAACAATGAGCAGTTCTTC | CASSSRFAGAINNEQFF
once | TRBJ1-6 | TRBV27 | NA | TGTGCCAGCAGTTCAGACAGGACAGATAATTCACCCCTCCACTTT | CASSSDRTDNSPLHF
NA | TRBJ2-7 | TRBV7-2 | NA | TGTGCCAGCAGCTTAGGGATCCCCTCCTACGAGCAGTACTTC | CASSLGIPSYEQYF
NA | TRBJ2-5 | TRBV9 | NA | TGTGCCAGCAGCGTATATTGGGGTCGAGGGGAGACCCAGTACTTC | CASSVYWGRGETQYF
NA | TRBJ2-5 | TRBV5-1 | NA | TGCGCCAGCAGCTCGGGGGTCGAGACCCAGTACTTC | CASSSGVETQYF
NA | TRBJ2-5 | TRBV2 | NA | TGTGCCAGCAAAAGGAGGGCAGAGACCCAGTACTTC | CASKRRAETQYF
NA | TRBJ2-1 | TRBV19 | NA | TGTGCCAGTAGTATAGCCCTAGCTTGGATGAATGAGCAGTTCTTC | CASSIALAWMNEQFF
NA | TRBJ2-3 | TRBV7-9 | TRBD2 | TGTGCCAGCAATCGCTGGCCAGCGGGAGTTTCGGATACGCAGTATTTT | CASNRWPAGVSDTQYF
NA | TRBJ2-5 | TRBV15 | TRBD2 | TGTGCCACCAGGGACGGGAGGGCCTCCCAAGAGACCCAGTACTTC | CATRDGRASQETQYF
NA | TRBJ2-1 | TRBV19 | NA | TGTGCCAGTAGTACGATTCAGGGGGGAAACTACAATGAGCAGTTCTTC | CASSTIQGGNYNEQFF
NA | TRBJ1-3 | TRBV1 | NA | TGCACCAGCAGCCAAGATCTCGCTTGTGGAACAGGGTCGGGAAACACCATATATTTT | CTSSQDLACGTGSGNTIYF
NA | TRBJ2-5 | TRBV6-5 | TRBD2 | TGTGCCAGCAGTTACTCGAACGCGGGAGCGGGGGAGACCCAGTACTTC | CASSYSNAGAGETQYF
NA | TRBJ1-1 | TRBV27 | NA | TGTGCCAGCAATCCCAATAGGGGCGTTCGTAACACTGAAGCTTTCTTT | CASNPNRGVRNTEAFF